The 23 T cell receptor beta chains below all came from one sample that was sequenced in a study of blood T cell repertoires in COVID-19. Repertoires were generated with immunoSEQ multiplex PCR, while TCRdb's copy carries only in-frame clones and drops some. The table lists roughly 160,000 clones, 84% of them singletons. The material sequenced was peripheral blood. The receptors stem from a woman older than 75 with COVID-19, enrolled during active disease.

The chain uses TRBV7-3 and TRBJ2-7; the match to TRBD2 covers 7 bases. Per the germline V gene, CDR1 is SGHTA and CDR2 is FQGTGA. The CDR3 contains 14 residues. The trim removed 4 bases at V and 7 bases at J, leaving 10 bases unmatched. The CDR3 is CASSSWAGAREQYF. CDR3 DNA sequence: TGTGCCAGCAGCTCATGGGCGGGAGCTCGGGAGCAGTACTTC.

The chain couples TRBV2 to TRBJ1-5; D call uncertain. V was shortened by 4 bases and J by 4 bases, with 11 bases between the two germline ends. This CDR3 region has 14 residues. Germline V gives CDR1 SNHLY, CDR2 FYNNEI. The CDR3 is CASSALSQNQPQHF. CDR3 DNA: TGTGCCAGCAGTGCTCTTTCGCAGAATCAGCCCCAGCATTTT.

The CDR3 sequence: CASSPAIAATNEKLFF. In nucleotides, the CDR3 is TGTGCCAGCTCACCAGCAATAGCAGCAACTAATGAAAAACTGTTTTTT. This chain links TRBV18 with TRBJ1-4, with no clear D. Per germline, CDR1 KGHSH and CDR2 LQKENI. This CDR3 is built from 16 residues. V gave up 2 bases and J gave up 0 bases, with 10 bases separating them.

This clone was seen a few times. The chain recombines TRBV7-3 with TRBJ2-3; possibly TRBD2 for D (5 bases). This CDR3 comprises 16 residues. Trimming cost V 3 bases and J 7 bases, with 20 bases left between them. Per germline, CDR1 SGHTA and CDR2 FQGTGA. For the CDR3, the DNA is TGTGCCAGCAGCTTGGACCGGGAAATGGGATTCCATACGCAGTATTTT. Translated: CASSLDREMGFHTQYF.

This rearrangement joins TRBV3-1 (or the pseudogene TRBV3-2) to TRBJ2-5; D is undetermined. CDR3 size: 13 residues. Germline CDR1 reads LGHDT; CDR2 reads YNNKEL (reference sequence). V dropped 0 bases and J dropped 5 bases, with 7 bases sitting between them. This chain's CDR3 is CASSQEWSETQYF. DNA of the CDR3: TGTGCCAGCAGCCAAGAATGGAGTGAGACCCAGTACTTC.

This chain connects TRBV3-1 (or the pseudogene TRBV3-2) to TRBJ1-6; maybe TRBD1 (6 bases). Germline CDR1 reads LGHDT; CDR2 reads YNNKEL (reference sequence). The CDR3 spans 13 residues. Trimming took 5 bases from V and 8 from J, leaving 10 bases between them. For the CDR3, the DNA is TGTGCCAGCAGCAAAGGGGGGGATTCACCCCTCCACTTT. It encodes CASSKGGDSPLHF.

J is TRBJ1-4 and V is TRBV19; a weak D match, TRBD1 (5 bases). The V end lost 3 bases, the J end lost 10 bases, and 12 bases lay between the germline ends. Germline V gene lookup returns CDR1 LNHDA and CDR2 SQIVND (reference sequence). This CDR3 spans 13 amino acids. The CDR3 DNA reads as TGTGCCAGTAGTATGAAGACAGCTGGAAAACTGTTTTTT. Encoded protein: CASSMKTAGKLFF.

This clone was seen a single time. The rearrangement joins TRBV29-1 to TRBJ2-1, with 7 positions matching TRBD2. From germline, CDR1 is SQVTM and CDR2 ANQGSEA. The CDR3 runs 15 residues. V gave up 6 bases and J gave up 7 bases; unmatched junction bases: 15. Here the CDR3 DNA reads TGCAGCGTCCCCGGGCCTAGCGGCCCCCAAAATGAGCAGTTCTTC. This sequence encodes CSVPGPSGPQNEQFF.

This chain uses TRBV29-1 with TRBJ2-1; 13 bases align to TRBD2. This CDR3 contains 15 residues. Germline V gene sequence: CDR1 SQVTM, CDR2 ANQGSEA. Trimming at V came to 7 bases and at J to 8 bases, leaving 11 bases not matched to a gene. The CDR3 DNA reads TGCAGCGCCCCCCCGACTAGCGGGGGGACCCATGAGCAGTTCTTC. The encoded protein is CSAPPTSGGTHEQFF.

This clone appeared a single time. This sequence joins TRBV11-2 and TRBJ1-1; D may be TRBD1 (5 bases). The germline V gene has CDR1 SGHAT and CDR2 FQNNGV. Between the trimmed V and J ends, which lost 6 bases and 1 base, there was a span of 15 bases. The CDR3 has 15 residues. CDR3 in DNA: TGTGCCAGCAGGAGTCAGGGACTCAAGAACACTGAAGCTTTCTTT. This translates into CASRSQGLKNTEAFF.

The chain recombines TRBV28 with TRBJ2-1, with TRBD2 matching over 8 bases. Unmatched junction bases numbered 10, after V lost 6 bases and J lost 9 bases. This CDR3 is built from 14 residues. The germline gives CDR1 MDHEN, CDR2 SYDVKM. The CDR3 DNA sequence: TGTGCCAGCAGCACCCGGGGACTAGTCGGTGAGCAGTTCTTC. Its translation: CASSTRGLVGEQFF.

The chain carries TRBV14 and TRBJ1-2, with 10 bases aligning to TRBD1. The CDR3 runs 14 residues. Germline values: CDR1 SGHDN, CDR2 FVKESK. V was pared by 4 bases and J by 4 bases, with 3 bases of the junction left unmatched. The CDR3 region has the DNA TGTGCCAGCAGCCTCGACAGGGGGCTCTATGGCTACACCTTC. It translates to CASSLDRGLYGYTF.

The genes are TRBV4-1 and TRBJ2-7; TRBD2 matches at 10 bases. Germline CDR1 is MGHRA and CDR2 is YSYEKL. The CDR3 is made up of 16 amino acids. J was trimmed by 3 bases and V by 1 base; bases with no gene match: 6. The CDR3 DNA follows: TGCGCCAGCAGCCAAGCCTTACTAGCGGGACTCTACGAGCAGTACTTC. Encoded protein: CASSQALLAGLYEQYF.

This clone was recorded a few times. The rearrangement links TRBV29-1 to TRBJ1-2; D possibly corresponds to TRBD1 (6 bases). The CDR3 is 11 amino acids. V lost 7 bases to trimming and J lost 11 bases, with 17 bases between them. The germline V gene encodes CDR1 SQVTM and CDR2 ANQGSEA. In nucleotides, the CDR3 is TGCAGCGGTGAGGACAGATTTAGTTACACCTTC. Its translation is CSGEDRFSYTF.

The chain couples TRBV6-5 to TRBJ2-7; 13 bases align to TRBD2. Germline V gives CDR1 MNHEY, CDR2 SVGAGI. V shed 6 bases and J 7 bases; nucleotides not matched to a gene: 6. This CDR3 is built from 14 residues. For the CDR3, the DNA is TGTGCCAGCAGCTGGACTAGCGGGAGAGATGAGCAGTACTTC. As protein: CASSWTSGRDEQYF.

This chain's CDR3 is CASSYHELTGELFF. For the CDR3, the DNA is TGTGCCAGCAGTTACCACGAACTAACCGGGGAGCTGTTTTTT. The chain uses TRBV6-5 and TRBJ2-2, with D hard to call. V shed 2 bases and J shed 5 bases, with 9 bases lying between them. Germline V gives CDR1 MNHEY, CDR2 SVGAGI. This CDR3 region has 14 residues.

The chain joins TRBV7-9 to TRBJ1-2, with D unresolved. Per germline, CDR1 SEHNR and CDR2 FQNEAQ (reference sequence). V was clipped by 3 bases and J by 7 bases, with 21 bases between them. This CDR3 contains 16 residues. The CDR3 reads CASSFLLEAVKSGYTF. The CDR3 DNA reads TGTGCCAGCAGCTTCCTTTTGGAGGCCGTAAAGTCTGGCTACACCTTC.

The gene calls are TRBV18 and TRBJ2-5; a weak D match, TRBD1 (6 bases). This CDR3 region has 14 residues. V lost 7 bases and J lost 1, with 13 bases in between. The germline CDR1 and CDR2 sequences are KGHSH and LQKENI. CDR3 protein: CASFPGTSQETQYF. The CDR3 DNA is TGTGCCAGCTTCCCCGGGACATCCCAAGAGACCCAGTACTTC.

This sequence joins TRBV10-3 and TRBJ2-7; 11 nucleotides agree with TRBD2. The V gene's germline CDR1 is ENHRY and CDR2 SYGVKD. Trimming removed 7 bases from V and 1 base from J; junction bases left unmatched: 3. The CDR3 is made up of 14 amino acids. This chain's CDR3 is CAITRLAGSYEQYF. As DNA, the CDR3 is TGTGCCATCACCAGACTAGCGGGGTCCTACGAGCAGTACTTC.

This clone came up once. The CDR3 region has the DNA TGCGCCAGCTCCTTGGGTCCAGTACAGCTTGGAAACACCATATATTTT. Amino acid sequence: CASSLGPVQLGNTIYF. The rearrangement links TRBV5-1 to TRBJ1-3, with D unresolved. V lost 7 bases to trimming and J lost 3 bases, with 20 bases between them. CDR1 SGHRS and CDR2 YFSETQ come from the germline V gene. This CDR3 contains 16 residues.

The J gene is TRBJ2-7, the V gene TRBV5-1, with 9 bases fitting TRBD2. The CDR3 contains 15 residues. CDR1 is SGHRS, CDR2 YFSETQ, per germline. The V gene end was trimmed by 0 bases and the J gene end by 2 bases; junction bases not matched to a gene: 3. For the CDR3, the DNA is TGCGCCAGCAGCTTGGGTGGGACTAGCCCCTACGAGCAGTACTTC. Encoded protein: CASSLGGTSPYEQYF.

The rearrangement joins TRBV5-1 to TRBJ1-1, with 9 bases aligning to TRBD1. Germline V gene data show CDR1 as SGHRS and CDR2 as YFSETQ. The junction had 7 bases not matched to a gene; V was cut back by 3 bases and J by 4 bases. The CDR3 loop spans 15 amino acids. CDR3 loop: CASSSPGQGSTEAFF. The DNA of the CDR3 is TGCGCCAGCAGCTCGCCGGGACAGGGCTCCACTGAAGCTTTCTTT.

The V call is TRBV27, the J call TRBJ2-7, with TRBD2 as a possible D gene (5 bases). The germline V and J ends were trimmed by 2 bases and 0 bases, with 11 bases remaining between them. Germline CDR1 MNHEY, CDR2 SMNVEV (reference sequence). The CDR3 sequence is 15 residues long. CDR3 loop: CASSLMAGPSYEQYF. The CDR3 DNA follows: TGTGCCAGCAGTTTAATGGCGGGCCCCTCCTACGAGCAGTACTTC.